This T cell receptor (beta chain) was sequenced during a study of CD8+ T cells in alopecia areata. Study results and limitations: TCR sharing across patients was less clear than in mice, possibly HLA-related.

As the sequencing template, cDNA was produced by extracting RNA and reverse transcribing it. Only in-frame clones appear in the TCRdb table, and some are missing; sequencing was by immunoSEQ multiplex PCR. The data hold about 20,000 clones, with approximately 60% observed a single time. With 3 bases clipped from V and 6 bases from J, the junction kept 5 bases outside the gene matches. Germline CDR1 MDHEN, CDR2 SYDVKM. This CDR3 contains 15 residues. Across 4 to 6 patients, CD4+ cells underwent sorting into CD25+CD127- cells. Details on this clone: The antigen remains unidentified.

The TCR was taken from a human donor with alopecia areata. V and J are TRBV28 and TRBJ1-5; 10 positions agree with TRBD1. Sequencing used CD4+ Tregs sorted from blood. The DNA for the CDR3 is TGTGCCAGCAGTTTTGGGACAGGGGCTGGTCAGCCCCAGCATTTT. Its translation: CASSFGTGAGQPQHF.